The T cell receptor (beta chain) described here comes from a study of T cell changes during pregnancy in multiple sclerosis. The CDR3 spans 14 residues. V lost 1 base and J lost 6, with 12 bases in between. In germline, CDR1 is SEHNR, CDR2 FQNEAQ (reference sequence). The table came from immunoSEQ multiplex PCR; TCRdb's copy has only in-frame clones and leaves some out. The data hold more than 40,000 clones, with 91% observed a single time. The material was CD8+ T cells from peripheral blood mononuclear cells, obtained after pregnancy. This receptor was obtained from a female donor with multiple sclerosis, enrolled in a pregnancy study. The chain recombines TRBV7-9 with TRBJ1-1; D might be TRBD1 (6 bases). The CDR3 bases are TGTGCCAGCAGCTTAGGACAGGAACCTGCTGAAGCTTTCTTT. Protein: CASSLGQEPAEAFF.